This T cell receptor beta chain was sequenced in a study of post-analysis software for immune sequencing data. Study-wide context: Patients had relapsing-remitting, secondary progressive or progressive-relapsing multiple sclerosis; some lacked subtype.

Study findings and constraints: The F measure placed samples prepared in the same batch into strongly shared clusters. Patients with multiple sclerosis recorded significantly lower normalized Chao1 diversity than controls, the study found.

Carried by the TCR beta cDNA libraries were unique molecular identifiers. Yield was around 500,000 cDNA molecules from roughly 1 to 10 million T cells. TCRdb itself ran the PCR reads through MiXCR, one entry per CDR3 protein. The table shows roughly 670,000 distinct CDR3 sequences, with around 64% occurring only once. Points on this clonotype: Antigen: not known.

This receptor was obtained from a girl aged 2 to 9 with multiple sclerosis. Sample: blood.

In DNA, the CDR3 is TGCGCCAGCCCCCCCGAGGCGGATAAACAAGAGACCCAGTACTTC. Translating gives CASPPEADKQETQYF. The V call is TRBV10-2, the J call TRBJ2-5; D not resolved. V dropped 8 bases and J dropped 2 bases, with 18 bases sitting between them. CDR1 and CDR2 from the germline V gene are WSHSY and SAAADI. This CDR3 spans 15 amino acids.